These 18 T cell receptor beta chains originate from one sample sequenced in a study of blood T cell repertoires in COVID-19. Sequencing used immunoSEQ multiplex PCR; TCRdb keeps in-frame clones, though not all of them. The table records 200,000 or so clones, 70% to 90% of them present only once. What was sequenced was PBMCs or T cells enriched from blood (not recorded which). These receptor sequences come from a man younger than 45 who had recovered from COVID-19.

A single count supports this clone. CDR3 bases: TGTGCCAGCAGTTACTCGATGCCTGGACTAGCGGACGAGCAGTACTTC. As protein: CASSYSMPGLADEQYF. The V and J genes are TRBV6-2 or TRBV6-3 and TRBJ2-7, with 10 bases lining up with TRBD2. V lost 0 bases to trimming and J lost 5 bases; unmatched junction nucleotides: 7. The CDR3 sequence is 16 residues long. Germline assignment: CDR1 MNHEY and CDR2 SVGEGT.

V and J are TRBV11-1 and TRBJ1-1; D is perhaps TRBD1 (6 bases). The germline V and J ends were trimmed by 5 bases and 10 bases, with 17 bases remaining between them. The CDR3 contains 13 residues. Per germline, CDR1 SGHAT and CDR2 FQDESV (reference sequence). The CDR3 DNA is TGTGCCAGCAGCCATGTTGTGAAAGGGGGAGCTTTCTTT. Translation: CASSHVVKGGAFF.

The chain employs TRBV4-3 and TRBJ1-6; D might be TRBD1 (6 bases). The CDR3 loop spans 15 amino acids. Germline V gene sequence: CDR1 LGHNA, CDR2 YSLEER. Trimming stripped 0 bases from V and 7 bases from J, with 10 bases between. Written as DNA, the CDR3 is TGCGCCAGCAGCCAAGATCAGGGGATAAATTCACCCCTCCACTTT. Its protein is CASSQDQGINSPLHF.

The chain is built from TRBV13 and TRBJ1-6; D unresolved. This CDR3 has 16 amino acids. V was clipped by 5 bases and J by 0 bases, with 11 bases between them. Germline V gene sequence: CDR1 PRHDT, CDR2 FYEKMQ (reference sequence). The CDR3 region has the DNA TGTGCCAGCAGCGCCGAAAAGAGCTCCTATAATTCACCCCTCCACTTT. Residues: CASSAEKSSYNSPLHF.

This chain links TRBV2 with TRBJ1-4; TRBD1 might be the D (5 bases). CDR1 SNHLY and CDR2 FYNNEI come from the germline V gene. V lost 10 bases and J lost 1, with 19 bases in between. The CDR3 contains 16 residues. The CDR3 region has the DNA TGTGCCACTAAAAAGGGAGGGGCGAGAACTAATGAAAAACTGTTTTTT. Translating it yields CATKKGGARTNEKLFF. Filled out from reference TRBV2 and TRBJ1-4, the complete variable domain reads EPEVTQTPSHQVTQMGQEVILRCVPISNHLYFYWYRQILGQKVEFLVSFYNNEISEKSEIFDDQFSVERPDGSNFTLKIRSTKLEDSAMYFCATKKGGARTNEKLFFGSGTQLSVL.

This chain connects TRBV7-9 to TRBJ2-1; 11 bases line up with TRBD1. The CDR3 consists of 16 residues. J was trimmed by 8 bases and V by 0 bases; bases with no gene match: 6. CDR1 is SEHNR, CDR2 FQNEAQ, per germline (reference sequence). The CDR3 region is CASSLAGTGGRDEQFF. The CDR3 coding sequence is TGTGCCAGCAGCTTAGCGGGGACAGGGGGTAGAGATGAGCAGTTCTTC. Full variable domain (rest looked up from reference TRBV7-9 and TRBJ2-1): DTGVSQNPRHKITKRGQNVTFRCDPISEHNRLYWYRQTLGQGPEFLTYFQNEAQLEKSRLLSDRFSAERPKGSFSTLEIQRTEQGDSAMYLCASSLAGTGGRDEQFFGPGTRLTVL.

This chain joins TRBV19 and TRBJ2-2, with 10 bases identical to TRBD2. V shed 3 bases, J shed 7 bases, and the junction held 8 bases outside the gene matches. Germline V lookup: CDR1 LNHDA, CDR2 SQIVND (reference sequence). This CDR3 is 16 amino acids long. In DNA, the CDR3 is TGTGCCAGTAGTATCCCCCTAGCGGGAGTTAACGGGGAGCTGTTTTTT. Amino acid sequence: CASSIPLAGVNGELFF. Complete variable domain (other parts from reference TRBV19 and TRBJ2-2): DGGITQSPKYLFRKEGQNVTLSCEQNLNHDAMYWYRQDPGQGLRLIYYSQIVNDFQKGDIAEGYSVSREKKESFPLTVTSAQKNPTAFYLCASSIPLAGVNGELFFGEGSRLTVL.

The chain joins TRBV30 to TRBJ1-2; TRBD1 matches 7 bases. This CDR3 comprises 13 residues. Germline V gene data show CDR1 as GTSNPN and CDR2 as SVGIG (reference sequence). V lost 4 bases, J lost 4 bases, and 6 bases stayed unmatched. CDR3 in amino acids: CAWTPTGIYGYTF. The CDR3 bases are TGTGCCTGGACCCCGACAGGGATCTATGGCTACACCTTC.

This clone was detected only a few times. The J gene is TRBJ1-6, the V gene TRBV6-1; D is ambiguous. The CDR3 covers 15 residues. The V gene lost 2 bases and the J gene lost 5 bases, with 10 bases spanning the gap. CDR1 is MNHNS, CDR2 SASEGT, per germline. The CDR3 sequence is CASSESPGHNSPLHF. As DNA, the CDR3 is TGTGCCAGCAGTGAAAGCCCAGGCCATAATTCACCCCTCCACTTT.

V usage is TRBV9 and J usage is TRBJ2-5, with 9 bases aligning to TRBD2. Germline trimming cut 0 bases from V and 10 bases from J; bases unmatched to any gene: 7. The CDR3 is made up of 14 amino acids. The germline V gene has CDR1 SGDLS and CDR2 YYNGEE. In DNA, the CDR3 is TGTGCCAGCAGCGTAGAATTAGCGGGAGTGGACCAGTACTTC. This codes for CASSVELAGVDQYF.

The rearrangement joins TRBV11-3 to TRBJ2-7; possibly TRBD2 for D (7 bases). The CDR3 sequence is 17 residues long. Trimming removed 0 bases from V and 9 bases from J, with 24 bases in between. CDR1 SGHNT and CDR2 YENEEA come from the germline V gene. The CDR3 DNA sequence: TGTGCCAGCAGCTTAGATTATGCTGCGGGGGCGCGTTGTGTGCAGTACTTC. This gives the protein CASSLDYAAGARCVQYF.

The chain carries TRBV30 and TRBJ2-1, with 11 nucleotides matching TRBD2. Trimming cost V 2 bases and J 9 bases; bases outside gene matches: 12. The CDR3 runs 16 residues. Germline CDR1 GTSNPN, CDR2 SVGIG (reference sequence). The DNA of the CDR3 is TGTGCCTGGAGTCCGCTTCGACTAGCGGGGAGAGGTGAGCAGTTCTTC. Translating it yields CAWSPLRLAGRGEQFF.

The chain uses TRBV24-1 and TRBJ2-2; the D is unclear. CDR3 length equals 13 residues. V lost 7 bases and J 5 bases, leaving 10 bases between the germline ends. The germline V gene has CDR1 KGHDR and CDR2 SFDVKD. The CDR3 nucleotides are TGTGCCACCAGCCCCCCTAGGACCGGGGAGCTGTTTTTT. Its translation: CATSPPRTGELFF.

This chain connects TRBV24-1 to TRBJ2-1; D is perhaps TRBD2 (5 bases). Trimming stripped 3 bases from V and 0 bases from J, with 11 bases between. Germline V gives CDR1 KGHDR, CDR2 SFDVKD. The CDR3 totals 16 residues. The CDR3: CATSDPGISSYNEQFF. DNA for the CDR3: TGTGCCACCAGTGATCCCGGGATCAGCTCCTACAATGAGCAGTTCTTC.

V gene TRBV7-2 combines with J gene TRBJ1-5, with 7 nucleotides matching TRBD1. The CDR3 sequence is 16 residues long. V gave up 5 bases and J gave up 4 bases; unmatched junction bases: 11. The germline gives CDR1 SGHTA, CDR2 FQGNSA. The CDR3 nucleotides are TGTGCCAGCAGCACGCGACAGGGCCCAGGGAATCAGCCCCAGCATTTT. The encoded protein is CASSTRQGPGNQPQHF.

The rearrangement joins TRBV3-1 (or the pseudogene TRBV3-2) to TRBJ2-7; 12 positions match TRBD2. The J segment lost 4 bases and the V segment lost 2 bases, leaving 3 bases of the junction unmatched. The CDR3 spans 15 residues. Germline V CDR1 and CDR2: LGHDT, YNNKEL (reference sequence). CDR3 DNA sequence: TGTGCCAGCAGCCAACGACTAGCGGGAGTTTACGAGCAGTACTTC. Translating gives CASSQRLAGVYEQYF.

The rearrangement joins TRBV10-3 to TRBJ1-4, with 10 bases lining up with TRBD1. Per germline, CDR1 ENHRY and CDR2 SYGVKD. This CDR3 is built from 16 residues. Germline trimming cut 4 bases from V and 0 bases from J; bases unmatched to any gene: 2. The CDR3 DNA sequence: TGTGCCATCAGTGGAGGACAGGGGGCAACTAATGAAAAACTGTTTTTT. Amino acid sequence: CAISGGQGATNEKLFF.

This clone was observed once. The chain employs TRBV6-4 and TRBJ1-2, with D perhaps TRBD1 (5 bases). Germline V gene lookup returns CDR1 MRHNA and CDR2 SNTAGT. This CDR3 has 15 amino acids. Trimming pared 4 bases from V and 0 bases from J, leaving 12 bases between. The CDR3 region has the DNA TGTGCCAGCAGTGCTCAGCAGGGTCCTAACTATGGCTACACCTTC. Protein sequence: CASSAQQGPNYGYTF.